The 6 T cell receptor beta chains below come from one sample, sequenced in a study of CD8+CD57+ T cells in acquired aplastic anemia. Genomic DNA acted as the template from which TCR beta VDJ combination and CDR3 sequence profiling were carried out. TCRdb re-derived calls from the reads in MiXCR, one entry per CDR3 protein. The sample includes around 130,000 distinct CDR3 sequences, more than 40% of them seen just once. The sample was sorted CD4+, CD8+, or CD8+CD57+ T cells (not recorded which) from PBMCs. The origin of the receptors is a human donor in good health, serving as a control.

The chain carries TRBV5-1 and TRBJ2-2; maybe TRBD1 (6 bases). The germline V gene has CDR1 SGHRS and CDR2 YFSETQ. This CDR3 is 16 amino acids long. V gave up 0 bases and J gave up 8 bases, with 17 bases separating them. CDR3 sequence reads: CASSLDLDSNFGELFF. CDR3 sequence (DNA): TGCGCCAGCAGCTTGGATCTGGACAGCAACTTTGGGGAGCTGTTTTTT.

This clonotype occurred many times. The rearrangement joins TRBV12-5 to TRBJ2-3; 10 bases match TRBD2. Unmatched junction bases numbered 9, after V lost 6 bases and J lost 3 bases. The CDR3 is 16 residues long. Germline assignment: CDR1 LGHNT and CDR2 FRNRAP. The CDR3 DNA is TGTGCTAGTGGCCCGGGGGGGACTAGCGTGACAGATACGCAGTATTTT. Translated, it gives CASGPGGTSVTDTQYF.

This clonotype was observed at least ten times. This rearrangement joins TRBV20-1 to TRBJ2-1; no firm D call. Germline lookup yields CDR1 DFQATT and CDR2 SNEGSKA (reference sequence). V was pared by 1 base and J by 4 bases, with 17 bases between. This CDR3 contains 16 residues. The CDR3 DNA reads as TGCAGTGCTAGAGTCGCACTTAGCCCCCAATACAATGAGCAGTTCTTC. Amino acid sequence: CSARVALSPQYNEQFF.

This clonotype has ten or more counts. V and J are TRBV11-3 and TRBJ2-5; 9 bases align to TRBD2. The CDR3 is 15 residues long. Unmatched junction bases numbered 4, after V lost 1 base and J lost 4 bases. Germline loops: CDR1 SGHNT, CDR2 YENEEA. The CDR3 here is CASSLAGLALETQYF. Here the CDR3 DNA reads TGTGCCAGCAGCTTAGCCGGACTAGCGTTAGAGACCCAGTACTTC.

The CDR3 reads CASSKAERRDAAFF. The CDR3 DNA is TGCGCCAGCAGCAAGGCGGAGAGACGCGACGCAGCTTTCTTT. The chain is built from TRBV5-1 and TRBJ1-1; no clear D. V was trimmed by 4 bases and J by 10 bases, leaving 20 bases between them. The CDR3 has 14 amino acids. Germline CDR1 reads SGHRS; CDR2 reads YFSETQ.

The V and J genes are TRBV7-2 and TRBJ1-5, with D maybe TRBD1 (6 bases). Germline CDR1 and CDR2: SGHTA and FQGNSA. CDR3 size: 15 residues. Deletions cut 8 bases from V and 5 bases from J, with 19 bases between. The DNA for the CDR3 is TGTGCCAGCTCGGGGGGGTCAGGGGCGTATCAGCCCCAGCATTTT. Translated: CASSGGSGAYQPQHF.